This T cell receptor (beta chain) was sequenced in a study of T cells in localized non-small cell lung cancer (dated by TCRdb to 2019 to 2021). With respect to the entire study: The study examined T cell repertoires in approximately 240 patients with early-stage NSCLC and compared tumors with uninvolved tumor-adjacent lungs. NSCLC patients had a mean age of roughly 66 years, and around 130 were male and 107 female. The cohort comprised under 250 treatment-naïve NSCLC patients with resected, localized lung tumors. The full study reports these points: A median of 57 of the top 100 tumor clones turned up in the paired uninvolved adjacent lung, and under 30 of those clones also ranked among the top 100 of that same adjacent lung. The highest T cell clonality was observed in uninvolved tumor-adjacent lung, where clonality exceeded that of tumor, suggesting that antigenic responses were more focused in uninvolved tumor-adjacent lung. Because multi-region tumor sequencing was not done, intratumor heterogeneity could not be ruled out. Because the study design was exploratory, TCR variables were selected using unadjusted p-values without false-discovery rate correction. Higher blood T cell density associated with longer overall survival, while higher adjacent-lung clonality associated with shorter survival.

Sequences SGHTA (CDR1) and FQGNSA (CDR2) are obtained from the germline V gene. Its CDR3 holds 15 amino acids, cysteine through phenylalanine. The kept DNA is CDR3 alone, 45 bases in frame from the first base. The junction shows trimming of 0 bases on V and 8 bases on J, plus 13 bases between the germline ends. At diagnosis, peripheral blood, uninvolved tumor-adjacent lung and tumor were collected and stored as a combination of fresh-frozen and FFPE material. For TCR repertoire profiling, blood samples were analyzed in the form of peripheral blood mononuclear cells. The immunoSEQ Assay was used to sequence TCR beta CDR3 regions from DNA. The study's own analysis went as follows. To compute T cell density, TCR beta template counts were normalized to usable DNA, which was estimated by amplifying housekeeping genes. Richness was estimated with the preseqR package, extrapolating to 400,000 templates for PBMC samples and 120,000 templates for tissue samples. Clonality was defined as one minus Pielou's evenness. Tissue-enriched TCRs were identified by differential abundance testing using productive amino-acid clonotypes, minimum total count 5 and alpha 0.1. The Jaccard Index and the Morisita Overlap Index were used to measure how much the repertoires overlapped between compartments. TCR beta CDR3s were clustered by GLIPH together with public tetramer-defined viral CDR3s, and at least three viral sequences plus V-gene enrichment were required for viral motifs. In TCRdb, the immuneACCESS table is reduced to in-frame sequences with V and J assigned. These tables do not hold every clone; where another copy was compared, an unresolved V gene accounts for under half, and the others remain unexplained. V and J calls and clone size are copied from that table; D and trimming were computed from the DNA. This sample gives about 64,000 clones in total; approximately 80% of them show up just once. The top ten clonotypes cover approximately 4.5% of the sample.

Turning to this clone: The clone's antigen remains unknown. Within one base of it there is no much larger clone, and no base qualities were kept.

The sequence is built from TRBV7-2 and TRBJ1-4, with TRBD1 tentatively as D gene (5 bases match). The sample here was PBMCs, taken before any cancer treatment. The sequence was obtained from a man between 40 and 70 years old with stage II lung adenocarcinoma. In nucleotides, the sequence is TGTGCCAGCAGCTTAGCCCGGGGGTATGGGGAAAAACTGTTTTTT. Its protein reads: CASSLARGYGEKLFF.